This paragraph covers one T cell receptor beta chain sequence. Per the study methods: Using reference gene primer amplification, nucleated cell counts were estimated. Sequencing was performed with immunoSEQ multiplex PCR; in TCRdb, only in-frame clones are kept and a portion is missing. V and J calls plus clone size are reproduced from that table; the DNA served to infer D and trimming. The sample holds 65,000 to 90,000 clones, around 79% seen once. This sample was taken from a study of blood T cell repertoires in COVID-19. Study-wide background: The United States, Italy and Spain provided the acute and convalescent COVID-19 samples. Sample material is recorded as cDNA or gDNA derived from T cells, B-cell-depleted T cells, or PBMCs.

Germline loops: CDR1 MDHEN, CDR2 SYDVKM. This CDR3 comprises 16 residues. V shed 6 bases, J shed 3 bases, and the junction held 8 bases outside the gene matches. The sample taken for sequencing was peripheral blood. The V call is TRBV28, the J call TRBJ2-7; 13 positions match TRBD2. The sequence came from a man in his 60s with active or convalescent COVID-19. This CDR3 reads CASSAVTSGGIYEQYF. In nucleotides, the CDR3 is TGTGCCAGCAGCGCCGTGACTAGCGGGGGGATCTACGAGCAGTACTTC.